Following are 4 T cell receptor beta chains from one sample sequenced in a study of cytomegalovirus exposure and HLA in healthy donors (dated by TCRdb to about 2017). Libraries were built with the immunoSEQ multiplex PCR assay. For the multiplex PCR, a mixture combining 60 forward primers for TCR Vbeta segments and 13 reverse primers for TCR Jbeta segments was used. Drawn from immuneACCESS, this table holds only the in-frame rearrangements with V and J called that TCRdb kept. Clones are partly lost; checked studies trace under half to an unresolved V gene and leave the rest unexplained. The sample includes 45,000 to 65,000 clones, with 70% to 80% observed a single time. Approximately 3.4% of the sample comes from the top ten. Material for sequencing was PBMCs. The receptors come from a woman between 35 and 50 years old in good health and CMV-seropositive.

This clone was observed once. The V gene is TRBV27, the J gene TRBJ2-5; no clear D. The germline CDR1 and CDR2 sequences are MNHEY and SMNVEV (reference sequence). Deletions cut 5 bases from V and 2 bases from J, with 9 bases between. This CDR3 has 13 amino acids. The CDR3 here is CASSGTNQETQYF. The CDR3 coding sequence is TGTGCCAGCAGTGGTACTAATCAAGAGACCCAGTACTTC.

CDR3 sequence (DNA): TGCGCCAGCAGCCTGGGGTACCGGGGGGAAGCTTTCTTT. Amino acid sequence: CASSLGYRGEAFF. This rearrangement joins TRBV5-1 to TRBJ1-1, with a possible D match to TRBD1 (5 bases). This CDR3 is 13 amino acids long. V lost 4 bases and J lost 8, with 15 bases in between. Germline CDR1 SGHRS, CDR2 YFSETQ.

The chain is built from TRBV9 and TRBJ2-7; 8 nucleotides line up with TRBD2. Looked up from germline, CDR1 is SGDLS and CDR2 is YYNGEE. This CDR3 region has 14 residues. V shed 3 bases, J shed 3 bases, and the junction held 5 bases outside the gene matches. CDR3 loop: CASSAPGLDYEQYF. CDR3 bases: TGTGCCAGCAGCGCCCCGGGACTAGACTACGAGCAGTACTTC. The full variable domain, completed using reference TRBV9 and TRBJ2-7, is DSGVTQTPKHLITATGQRVTLRCSPRSGDLSVYWYQQSLDQGLQFLIQYYNGEERAKGNILERFSAQQFPDLHSELNLSSLELGDSALYFCASSAPGLDYEQYFGPGTRLTVT.

The table lists this clone with a few counts. The CDR3 nucleotides read TGCGCCAGCAGCCCGGCAGGGTATCAGAACTACGAGCAGTACTTC. Its translation: CASSPAGYQNYEQYF. The J gene is TRBJ2-7, the V gene TRBV5-1, with TRBD1 as a possible D gene (5 bases). CDR3 length: 15 amino acids. Per germline, CDR1 SGHRS and CDR2 YFSETQ. With 4 bases removed from V and 3 bases from J, the gap between germline ends came to 17 bases.